These T cell receptor beta chains were read from a single sample in a study of blood T cells in healthy people across ages. MiXCR, applied by TCRdb to the 5' RACE reads, yields one record per CDR3 protein. The sample has 1,300,000 or so distinct CDR3 sequences, approximately 63% seen once. The specimen was blood. Source of these receptors: a man in his late teens or twenties in good health. CDR3s include the opening cysteine and the closing phenylalanine or tryptophan. Clone size appears in some rows only: once, few, many, or a class for an expanded clone.

size,V,J,CDR3
NA,TRBV7-2,TRBJ1-2,CASSLGPYGGGYTF
many,TRBV28,TRBJ2-6,CASRNTGFSGANVLTF
once,TRBV3-1,TRBJ1-1,CASGTTRVGAFF
once,TRBV20-1,TRBJ1-1,CSALTGVNTEAFF
NA,TRBV12-3/TRBV12-4,NA,CASTTDRYEQYF
NA,TRBV27,TRBJ2-3,CASQTTSTDTQYF
NA,TRBV27,TRBJ2-7,CASRVGSFPGEQYF
few,TRBV25-1,NA,CASRTSGRDEQYF
NA,TRBV7-8,TRBJ1-2,CASSPLGNYYGYTF
NA,TRBV6-6,TRBJ2-1,CASSYLTGAYNEQFF
NA,TRBV11-1,TRBJ2-3,CASSMLLVGTDTQYF
few,TRBV5-1,TRBJ2-1,CASGLAAYNEQFF
NA,TRBV7-2,TRBJ2-7,CASSPQQSSYEQYF
NA,TRBV29-1,TRBJ1-2,CSVDIVEQGAYGYTF
NA,TRBV6-6,TRBJ2-4,CASSCGDLAEQYF
NA,TRBV20-1,TRBJ1-5,CSALGEQGARPQHF
NA,TRBV6-2/TRBV6-3,TRBJ1-2,CASSSDRVWDGYTF
few,TRBV25-1,TRBJ2-7,CASSGRGGGSYEQYF
few,TRBV12-3/TRBV12-4,TRBJ2-7,CASSPGLFEEQYF
few,TRBV12-3/TRBV12-4,TRBJ2-7,CASSFDSGVTYEQYF
NA,TRBV11-2,TRBJ1-1,CASSKGQGYTEAFF
NA,TRBV11-2,TRBJ2-3,CASSLWQGSDTQYF
NA,TRBV20-1,TRBJ1-2,CSAPPLGPGYTF
NA,TRBV6-5,TRBJ2-7,CASSPYISYEQYF
NA,TRBV5-4,NA,CASSLAGGRKTQYF
NA,TRBV6-1,TRBJ2-3,CASSEARPVGGNTDTQYF
NA,TRBV3-1,TRBJ2-5,CASSQERDSGRFETQYF
NA,TRBV6-2/TRBV6-3,TRBJ2-4,CASSLAGGTDIQYF
NA,TRBV5-1,TRBJ1-1,CASKPGHLNTEAFF
once,TRBV5-1,TRBJ2-4,CASSTPGQGEFGQYF
NA,TRBV12-5,TRBJ2-7,CASGLVPTGPHRPYEQYF
once,TRBV27,TRBJ1-1,CASRTGGPMNTEAFF
NA,TRBV20-1,TRBJ2-1,CSADRDRGYAEDEQFF
few,TRBV4-1,TRBJ2-7,CASSPGHSDSYEQYF
few,TRBV20-1,TRBJ1-2,CSARDGQLTKPYYGYTF
NA,TRBV29-1,TRBJ1-2,CSVVSALDVNYGYTF
few,TRBV2,TRBJ2-1,CASSEWLDNEQFF
NA,TRBV28,TRBJ1-4,CASSSTRDRVTNEKLFF
few,TRBV20-1,TRBJ2-7,CSATSRDRGAYEQYF
NA,TRBV27,TRBJ2-7,CASSLSGQGSYEQYF
NA,TRBV29-1,TRBJ1-5,CSVADRDNQPQHF